This TCR beta chain is from a study of long-term antiretroviral therapy in people with HIV. At survey level, the immunoSEQ assay was run in its v3.0 version. The protocol was immunoSEQ multiplex PCR, while the TCRdb copy is restricted to in-frame clones and leaves out a portion. The sample shows about 29,000 clones, more than 75% of them seen only once. Study-wide points: Clones with expansion before ART led the repertoire at all time points. Researchers lacked any data on ART adherence, viral resistance or therapy changes. Compared with controls, HIV repertoires showed narrower CDR3 length ranges.

With respect to this clone: What it binds is unknown.

This TCR derives from a man aged 45-65 years with HIV. The sample here was unsorted PBMCs, taken 2.9 years after starting antiretroviral therapy.

CDR3 sequence: CASSLVPRSLGQETQYF. CDR3 DNA: TGTGCCAGCAGTTTAGTTCCTAGGAGTTTGGGCCAAGAGACCCAGTACTTC. This chain joins TRBV28 and TRBJ2-5; D call uncertain. The CDR3 extends over 17 amino acids. The germline V gene has CDR1 MDHEN and CDR2 SYDVKM. The germline V and J ends were trimmed by 2 bases and 1 base, with 17 bases remaining between them.